Listed below are T cell receptor beta chains from one sample, sequenced in a study of regulatory T cells in long-lasting Graves disease. Using its own MiXCR run on the multiplex PCR reads, TCRdb lists one record per CDR3 protein. This sample yields approximately 400,000 distinct CDR3 sequences, of which under 15% are seen a single time; over 15% belongs to the top ten. This sample also belongs to another study, concerning T cells in Graves' hyperthyroidism and ophthalmopathy.

Sequenced material: peripheral blood mononuclear cells (PBMCs), taken at new diagnosis, from a patient treated with antithyroid drugs. The receptors shown here come from a young woman with Graves disease. CDR3s include the opening cysteine and the closing phenylalanine or tryptophan. The D gene is left open where the match is weak. Where a row states a size, it is once, few, many or the class of an expanded clone; other rows omit it.

j_call clone_size d_call cdr3_length v_call cdr3_nt cdr3_aa
TRBJ1-2 few TRBD1 15 TRBV9 TGTGCCAGCAGCCGGGGACAGGAGGGGCCCCGAGGCTACACCTTC CASSRGQEGPRGYTF
TRBJ2-4 few . 17 TRBV20-1 TGCAGTGCTATTCAAGGGAACGGGGGACTAGCCAAAAACATTCAGTACTTC CSAIQGNGGLAKNIQYF
TRBJ2-3 many . 13 TRBV10-1 TGCGCCAGCAGTGAGTCGACAGGAGATACGCAGTATTTT CASSESTGDTQYF
TRBJ2-2 . . 15 TRBV7-3 TGTGCCAGCAGCCGAGAGGGGTTCCCTCTTGGGGAGCTGTTTTTT CASSREGFPLGELFF
TRBJ1-3 . . 13 TRBV25-1 TGTGCCAGCAGTGGGACCCGTGGAAACACCATATATTTT CASSGTRGNTIYF
TRBJ1-5 . TRBD1 15 TRBV20-1 TGCAGTGCTAGGACTCCGGGACAGGCTAATCAGCCCCAGCATTTT CSARTPGQANQPQHF
TRBJ2-5 many . 11 TRBV2 TGTGCCAGCACTCGACAAGAGACCCAGTACTTC CASTRQETQYF
TRBJ1-6 . . 13 TRBV25-1 TGTGCCAGCAGTGAGGCAGGGAATTCACCCCTCCACTTT CASSEAGNSPLHF
TRBJ2-5 many . 17 TRBV18 TGTGCCAGCTCACCACCCCCCGGTCGACGGGAGCAAGAGACCCAGTACTTC CASSPPPGRREQETQYF
TRBJ1-2 few . 15 TRBV6-9 TGTGCCAGCAGTTACGACATAGGACAGCGCTATGGCTACACCTTC CASSYDIGQRYGYTF
TRBJ2-5 many . 13 TRBV11-2 TGTGCCAGCAGCTTAGGGCTACAAGAGACCCAGTACTTC CASSLGLQETQYF
TRBJ2-7 . . 13 TRBV9 TGTGCCAGCAGCGTTACGACCGGGAACGAGCAGTACTTC CASSVTTGNEQYF
TRBJ2-1 many . 13 TRBV18 TGTGCCAGCTCACCGATGACAGAAGCTGAGCAGTTCTTC CASSPMTEAEQFF
TRBJ2-6 few . 15 TRBV28 TGTGCCAGCAGTTTTCTCCGCTCTGGGGCCAACGTCCTGACTTTC CASSFLRSGANVLTF
TRBJ2-4 many . 14 TRBV2 TGTGCCAGCAGAAGCGAGGCAGCCAAAAACATTCAGTACTTC CASRSEAAKNIQYF
TRBJ1-1 many . 14 TRBV2 TGTGCCAGCAGCCTCAGAGGGGACGGGACTGAAGCTTTCTTT CASSLRGDGTEAFF
TRBJ1-1 many . 12 TRBV15 TGTGCCACCAGCCCCATTTTCACTGAAGCTTTCTTT CATSPIFTEAFF
TRBJ2-7 many TRBD1 15 TRBV2 TGTGCCAGCAGGCGACAGGGATTAGGTCACTACGAGCAGTACTTC CASRRQGLGHYEQYF